These T cell receptor beta chains were read from a single sample in a study of T cells after yellow fever vaccination. TCRdb processed the 5' RACE reads anew with MiXCR; each CDR3 protein has one entry. This table has over 300,000 distinct CDR3 sequences, approximately 3.9% appearing once. The sample was PBMCs, taken on the day of the yellow fever booster vaccination. The receptors shown here come from a man between 18 and 35 years old who received the YFV17D yellow fever vaccine. Each CDR3 is given with its conserved first and last residue.

J gene,V gene,CDR3 protein
TRBJ2-2,TRBV6-2/TRBV6-3,CASSYTNTGELFF
TRBJ1-1,TRBV5-1,CASSLGAGVNTEAFF
TRBJ2-1,TRBV9,CASSPEDLAGYNEQFF
TRBJ2-4,TRBV6-5,CASSYSASGLLAKNIQYF
TRBJ2-7,TRBV5-6,CASSPPPGQPSYEQYF
TRBJ2-4,TRBV7-2,CASSHRPSGAGWNIQYF
TRBJ2-7,TRBV20-1,CSAREYTSGRKEQYF
TRBJ2-3,TRBV5-6,CASSLGDGTSDTQYF
TRBJ1-1,TRBV20-1,CSARDSGGLRGNTEAFF
TRBJ1-5,TRBV20-1,CSAREGAGIKPQHF
TRBJ2-5,TRBV28,CASSYIAGPQETQYF
TRBJ1-1,TRBV11-2,CASSAPGTAEAFF
TRBJ1-6,TRBV5-1,CASSLVRTGVSPLHF
TRBJ1-4,TRBV7-9,CASSLASWTGEGEKLFF
TRBJ1-2,TRBV20-1,CSAGTVLYGYTF
TRBJ2-5,TRBV7-2,CASSQTSGGRQETQYF
TRBJ2-6,TRBV11-2,CARPRTAGANVLTF
TRBJ2-1,TRBV29-1,CSAIQGGWGEQFF
TRBJ2-4,TRBV6-1,CASSEWGGGLAKNIQYF